The 23 T cell receptor beta chains below all came from one sample that was sequenced in a study of CD8 T cells in Susac syndrome. RNA in amounts of about 0.5 to 1 ug was reverse transcribed with random hexamers. TCRdb fed the immunoSEQ multiplex PCR reads into MiXCR, producing one record per CDR3 protein. There are 200,000 or so distinct CDR3 sequences in the sample; about 95% occur only once, and 0.093% lies in the top ten. The material sequenced was CD4+ T cells from PBMCs. The receptors were sampled from a human donor with multiple sclerosis.

The chain has TRBV20-1 and TRBJ1-4; D might be TRBD1 (5 bases). The germline V gene encodes CDR1 DFQATT and CDR2 SNEGSKA (reference sequence). V was trimmed by 2 bases and J by 7 bases, leaving 14 bases between them. The CDR3 is 14 residues long. CDR3 in DNA: TGCAGTGCTAGACAGGGAGGGGAAGCTGAAAAACTGTTTTTT. Protein sequence: CSARQGGEAEKLFF.

A single count supports this clonotype. This rearrangement joins TRBV5-1 to TRBJ1-5, with TRBD1 matching over 7 bases. Germline V gene lookup returns CDR1 SGHRS and CDR2 YFSETQ. V was pared by 1 base and J by 5 bases, with 6 bases of the junction left unmatched. The CDR3 runs 15 residues. The CDR3 DNA sequence: TGCGCCAGCAGCTTGAGGGGAGGGGGCGATCAGCCCCAGCATTTT. Protein sequence: CASSLRGGGDQPQHF.

The chain joins TRBV19 to TRBJ1-5; D ambiguous. Germline V gene lookup returns CDR1 LNHDA and CDR2 SQIVND (reference sequence). Trimming pared 3 bases from V and 2 bases from J, leaving 8 bases between. The CDR3 loop spans 14 amino acids. CDR3 loop: CASSINLGNQPQHF. Here the CDR3 DNA reads TGTGCCAGTAGTATTAATCTGGGCAATCAGCCCCAGCATTTT.

J is TRBJ1-1 and V is TRBV6-6, with D possibly being TRBD1 (5 bases). The CDR3 extends over 15 amino acids. CDR1 is MNHNY, CDR2 SVGAGI, per germline (reference sequence). Trimming took 5 bases from V and 4 from J, leaving 17 bases between them. CDR3 protein: CASSLTQGYGTEAFF. In DNA form, the CDR3 reads TGTGCCAGCAGTCTAACCCAGGGTTACGGCACTGAAGCTTTCTTT.

In its sample, this clonotype was seen once. V and J are TRBV29-1 and TRBJ2-1; tentatively, D is TRBD1 (8 bases). This CDR3 contains 15 residues. Per the germline V gene, CDR1 is SQVTM and CDR2 is ANQGSEA. In nucleotides, the CDR3 is TGCTCCGCAGCGGGACAGGAGTTCTCCTACAATGAGCAGTTCTTC. Translated: CSAAGQEFSYNEQFF.

This chain uses TRBV27 with TRBJ2-5; a possible D gene is TRBD2 (5 bases). The V and J ends lost 2 bases and 9 bases respectively, with 10 bases between them. The CDR3 is 12 residues long. The V gene's germline CDR1 is MNHEY and CDR2 SMNVEV (reference sequence). The CDR3 loop is CASSLGSGAQYF. DNA of the CDR3: TGTGCCAGCAGTTTAGGCTCCGGGGCCCAGTACTTC.

The rearrangement joins TRBV7-9 to TRBJ1-5; D is undetermined. Germline CDR1 is SEHNR and CDR2 is FQNEAQ (reference sequence). The length of the CDR3 is 12 residues. V was pared by 1 base and J by 8 bases, with 6 bases between. CDR3 in DNA: TGTGCCAGCAGCTTAGAGATGGAGCCCCAGCATTTT. This codes for CASSLEMEPQHF.

CDR3 in amino acids: CAISDSSGANVLTF. The CDR3 DNA sequence: TGTGCCATCAGTGACAGCTCTGGGGCCAACGTCCTGACTTTC. The chain couples TRBV10-3 to TRBJ2-6; D is unresolved. The CDR3 consists of 14 residues. The germline CDR1 and CDR2 sequences are ENHRY and SYGVKD. V lost 3 bases, J lost 0 bases, and 3 bases lay in between.

This clonotype has a single count. The gene calls are TRBV2 and TRBJ1-1; D is unresolved. V shed 8 bases and J shed 1 base, with 11 bases lying between them. The CDR3 spans 13 residues. Germline-derived CDR1 and CDR2 are SNHLY and FYNNEI. CDR3 protein: CASPVDKNTEAFF. CDR3 sequence (DNA): TGTGCCAGCCCAGTCGACAAGAACACTGAAGCTTTCTTT.

This clonotype was recorded once. This chain joins TRBV12-3 or TRBV12-4 and TRBJ1-2; D possibly corresponds to TRBD1 (5 bases). Between the trimmed V and J ends, which lost 6 bases and 7 bases, there was a span of 18 bases. The length of the CDR3 is 14 residues. The chain's CDR3 is CASRRRAGSPGYTF. CDR3 DNA: TGTGCCAGCAGACGTAGAGCAGGGAGTCCTGGCTACACCTTC.

The V and J genes are TRBV5-1 and TRBJ1-2; D gene ambiguous. The V gene lost 4 bases and the J gene lost 0 bases, with 13 bases spanning the gap. The germline V gene has CDR1 SGHRS and CDR2 YFSETQ. The CDR3 has 15 residues. The CDR3 bases are TGCGCCAGCAGCCGGGTGTCCCAGGCTAACTATGGCTACACCTTC. Translated: CASSRVSQANYGYTF.

V and J are TRBV3-1 and TRBJ2-5, with a possible D match to TRBD1 (6 bases). CDR1 and CDR2 from the germline V gene are LGHDT and YNNKEL (reference sequence). V shed 4 bases and J shed 2 bases, with 14 bases lying between them. The CDR3 spans 15 residues. CDR3 loop: CASSLGTPGQETQYF. The CDR3 nucleotides read TGTGCCAGCAGCCTGGGGACACCGGGACAAGAGACCCAGTACTTC.

Only one count was recorded for this clonotype. J is TRBJ2-7 and V is TRBV23-1; D is possibly TRBD2 (5 bases). TRBV23-1 is assigned to the ORF class and has an uncertain function. The CDR3 loop spans 17 amino acids. The V end was cut by 7 bases, the J end by 7 bases, with 29 bases between. The CDR3 sequence: CASNTIRSTDSIGEQYF. CDR3 DNA sequence: TGCGCCAGCAACACCATCAGGTCAACGGACTCGATAGGGGAGCAGTACTTC.

This clonotype came up once. V and J are TRBV3-1 and TRBJ2-1; D possibly corresponds to TRBD2 (5 bases). CDR1 is LGHDT and CDR2 is YNNKEL in the germline V gene (reference sequence). This CDR3 contains 15 residues. V was pared by 3 bases and J by 7 bases, with 16 bases between. Here the CDR3 DNA reads TGTGCCAGCAGCCAGGACTCCCTGGTCAGTAATGAGCAGTTCTTC. Translated: CASSQDSLVSNEQFF.

This clonotype is a singleton in its sample. The chain employs TRBV3-1 and TRBJ2-1; possibly TRBD1 for D (7 bases). The germline V gene encodes CDR1 LGHDT and CDR2 YNNKEL (reference sequence). With 4 bases removed from V and 10 bases from J, the gap between germline ends came to 26 bases. The CDR3 totals 17 residues. The CDR3 reads CASSRTARQGPREEQFF. The DNA of the CDR3 is TGTGCCAGCAGCCGGACAGCCAGACAGGGCCCCCGGGAGGAGCAGTTCTTC.

V is TRBV20-1 and J is TRBJ1-2; D gene ambiguous. CDR3 length: 13 amino acids. Germline-derived CDR1 and CDR2 are DFQATT and SNEGSKA (reference sequence). The ends were cut back, 0 bases at V and 6 bases at J, with 11 bases in the middle. The CDR3 DNA follows: TGCAGTGCTAGAGATTCGTTAAGGAATGGCTACACCTTC. This gives the protein CSARDSLRNGYTF.

The gene calls are TRBV20-1 and TRBJ1-5, with no clear D. This CDR3 contains 11 residues. Trimming pared 7 bases from V and 11 bases from J, leaving 15 bases between. Germline V lookup: CDR1 DFQATT, CDR2 SNEGSKA (reference sequence). This chain's CDR3 is CSVLQGEAQHF. In nucleotides, the CDR3 is TGCAGTGTCCTTCAAGGCGAAGCCCAGCATTTT.

V is TRBV29-1 and J is TRBJ2-1; D perhaps matches TRBD1 (5 bases). In germline, CDR1 is SQVTM, CDR2 ANQGSEA. Trimming took off 4 bases at V and 3 bases at J, with 10 bases between the two ends. This CDR3 comprises 13 residues. CDR3 bases: TGCAGCGTTGTATACAGGAGCTACAATGAGCAGTTCTTC. Translated: CSVVYRSYNEQFF.

The chain uses TRBV29-1 and TRBJ2-5; no definite D call. V was pared by 3 bases and J by 4 bases, with 12 bases between. The CDR3 spans 13 residues. The germline V gene has CDR1 SQVTM and CDR2 ANQGSEA. The CDR3 protein is CSVDIVTGETQYF. DNA for the CDR3: TGCAGCGTTGATATAGTAACTGGAGAGACCCAGTACTTC.

The chain links TRBV20-1 to TRBJ2-1; 14 bases match TRBD2. Germline-derived CDR1 and CDR2 are DFQATT and SNEGSKA (reference sequence). There are 14 residues in the CDR3. Losses at the gene ends were 4 bases for V and 5 bases for J; bases not matched to a gene: 1. This chain's CDR3 is CSATGLAGDNEQFF. The CDR3, as DNA: TGCAGTGCTACGGGACTAGCGGGGGACAATGAGCAGTTCTTC.

V and J are TRBV29-1 and TRBJ1-1, with D hard to call. The CDR3 consists of 11 residues. Trimming removed 4 bases at V and 0 bases at J, with 3 bases between. The germline V gene encodes CDR1 SQVTM and CDR2 ANQGSEA. The CDR3: CSVGMNTEAFF. DNA for the CDR3: TGCAGCGTTGGGATGAACACTGAAGCTTTCTTT.

V usage is TRBV3-1 and J usage is TRBJ1-5; D gene ambiguous. Germline assignment: CDR1 LGHDT and CDR2 YNNKEL (reference sequence). This CDR3 contains 14 residues. The germline V and J ends were trimmed by 4 bases and 2 bases, with 9 bases remaining between them. CDR3 DNA: TGTGCCAGCAGCCCCGGCCGTGGCAATCAGCCCCAGCATTTT. It translates to CASSPGRGNQPQHF.

The rearrangement uses TRBV27 and TRBJ2-1; D unresolved. The V and J ends lost 1 base and 9 bases respectively, with 4 bases between them. The CDR3 spans 11 residues. Germline CDR1 reads MNHEY; CDR2 reads SMNVEV (reference sequence). This CDR3 is CASSLWGEQFF. CDR3 nucleotides: TGTGCCAGCAGTTTATGGGGTGAGCAGTTCTTC.